This TCR beta chain is from a study of blood T cell repertoires in COVID-19. The overall study: T cells, B-cell-depleted T cells, or PBMCs provided the cDNA or gDNA that served as material.

Recruitment covered roughly 24 US areas and drew participants whose ages spanned about 18 to 90 years. Each participant's cohort was designated according to participant-reported clinical history. A PCR-confirmed or clinician-diagnosed COVID-19 case had contacted exposed participants within 2 weeks of entry. Only in-frame clones appear in the TCRdb table, and some are missing; sequencing was by immunoSEQ multiplex PCR. The sample contains about 180,000 clones, roughly 80% of which appear only once. Germline CDR1 reads SGHNT; CDR2 reads YYREEE (reference sequence). The CDR3 loop spans 16 amino acids. Germline trimming cut 0 bases from V and 5 bases from J; bases unmatched to any gene: 6.

The source of this sequence is a man in his sixties who had been exposed to COVID-19. Source material: PBMCs or T cells enriched from blood (not recorded which). This chain links TRBV5-4 with TRBJ1-5, with 9 bases lining up with TRBD1. The CDR3 DNA follows: TGTGCCAGCAGCTTGGATGGGGACAGGGAGTATCAGCCCCAGCATTTT. Protein sequence: CASSLDGDREYQPQHF.